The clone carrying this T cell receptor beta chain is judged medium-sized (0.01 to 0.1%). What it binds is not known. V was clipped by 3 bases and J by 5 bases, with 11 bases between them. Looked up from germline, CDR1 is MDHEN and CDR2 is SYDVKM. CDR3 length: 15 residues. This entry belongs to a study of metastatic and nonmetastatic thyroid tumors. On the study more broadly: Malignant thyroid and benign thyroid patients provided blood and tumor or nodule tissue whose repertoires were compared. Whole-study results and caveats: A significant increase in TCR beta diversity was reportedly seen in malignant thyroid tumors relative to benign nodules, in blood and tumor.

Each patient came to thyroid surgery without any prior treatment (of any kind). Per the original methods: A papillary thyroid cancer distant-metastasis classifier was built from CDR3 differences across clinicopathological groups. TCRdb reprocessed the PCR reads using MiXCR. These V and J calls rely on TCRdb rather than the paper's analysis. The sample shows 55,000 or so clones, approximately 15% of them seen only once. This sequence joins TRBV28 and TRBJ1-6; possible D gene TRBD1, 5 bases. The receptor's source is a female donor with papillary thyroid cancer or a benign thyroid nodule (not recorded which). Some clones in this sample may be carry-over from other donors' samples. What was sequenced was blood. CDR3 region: CASSFSGLNNSPLHF. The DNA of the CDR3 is TGTGCCAGCAGTTTTTCGGGACTTAATAATTCACCCCTCCACTTT.